The present entry profiles one T cell receptor beta chain with its context. Its cognate antigen is unknown. The data were obtained in a study of T cell responses to AZD1222 COVID-19 vaccine. The study, taken as a whole, reports: Just a handful of people given AZD1222 tested seropositive at baseline. Clonal diversity may have been underestimated in mostly white British donors.

Trimming left V 4 bases short and J 0 bases short, with 10 bases between. Per germline, CDR1 GTSNPN and CDR2 SVGIG (reference sequence). The CDR3 length is 14 residues. Clones were sequenced by immunoSEQ multiplex PCR, and TCRdb holds only the in-frame ones, with some missing. Among 140,000 to 150,000 clones, around 89% were seen once, and the ten largest hold about 14%. This sequence was found in an adult in good health. Source: peripheral blood, taken on day 0 of AZD1222 vaccination. This chain uses TRBV30 with TRBJ1-3; no definite D call. CDR3 residues: CAWISSYSGNTIYF. The CDR3 DNA reads as TGTGCCTGGATCTCCTCATACTCTGGAAACACCATATATTTT.